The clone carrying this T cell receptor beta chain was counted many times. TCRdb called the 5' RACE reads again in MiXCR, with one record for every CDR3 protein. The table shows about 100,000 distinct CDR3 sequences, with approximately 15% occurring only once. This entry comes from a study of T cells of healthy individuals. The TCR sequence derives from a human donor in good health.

The CDR3 reads CAIRGDRGNQPQHF. The CDR3 DNA follows: TGTGCCATCAGGGGGGACAGGGGTAACCAGCCCCAGCATTTT. The rearrangement uses TRBV10-3 and TRBJ1-5; 10 bases are a match to TRBD1. After removal of 6 bases from V and 7 bases from J, the junction contained 6 bases not matched to a gene. The CDR3 extends over 14 amino acids. Germline values: CDR1 ENHRY, CDR2 SYGVKD.